This is a list of T cell receptor beta chains from one sample in a study of beta chain features in type 1 diabetes. Only in-frame clones appear in the TCRdb table, and some are missing; sequencing was by immunoSEQ multiplex PCR. The sample has approximately 470,000 clones, approximately 31% seen once. Specimen: naive CD4+ T cells from blood. The receptors here all came from a man younger than 30 in good health. Each CDR3 is given with its conserved first and last residue. The order of the fields is clone size, V gene, J gene, D gene, CDR3 protein, CDR3 DNA. D genes are given only for firm matches. Not all rows give a size; the values are once, few, many and, for expanded clones, a class.

clone_size: NA; v_call: TRBV27; j_call: TRBJ1-5; d_call: NA; cdr3_aa: CASSGGGYYSNQPQHF; cdr3_nt: TGTGCCAGCAGTGGAGGGGGTTATTATAGCAATCAGCCCCAGCATTTT
clone_size: NA; v_call: TRBV11-2; j_call: TRBJ2-3; d_call: NA; cdr3_aa: CASSLQGTQYF; cdr3_nt: TGTGCCAGCAGCTTACAGGGTACGCAGTATTTT
clone_size: few; v_call: TRBV30; j_call: TRBJ2-1; d_call: NA; cdr3_aa: CAWSWLYNEQFF; cdr3_nt: TGTGCCTGGAGTTGGCTATACAATGAGCAGTTCTTC
clone_size: few; v_call: TRBV7-6; j_call: TRBJ1-4; d_call: TRBD1; cdr3_aa: CASSLAGQGNEKLFF; cdr3_nt: TGTGCCAGCAGCTTAGCGGGACAGGGGAATGAAAAACTGTTTTTT
clone_size: NA; v_call: TRBV6-1; j_call: TRBJ2-1; d_call: NA; cdr3_aa: CASSEAGTNEQFF; cdr3_nt: TGTGCCAGCAGTGAAGCTGGGACCAATGAGCAGTTCTTC
clone_size: NA; v_call: TRBV29-1; j_call: TRBJ2-1; d_call: NA; cdr3_aa: CSVESGKGEQFF; cdr3_nt: TGCAGCGTTGAATCCGGGAAGGGTGAGCAGTTCTTC
clone_size: NA; v_call: TRBV4-3; j_call: TRBJ1-5; d_call: NA; cdr3_aa: CASSQVARLINQPQHF; cdr3_nt: TGCGCCAGCAGCCAAGTTGCCAGGCTGATAAATCAGCCCCAGCATTTT
clone_size: NA; v_call: TRBV5-4; j_call: TRBJ2-3; d_call: TRBD2; cdr3_aa: CASSFLAGDAGTQYF; cdr3_nt: TGTGCCAGCAGCTTTCTAGCGGGAGACGCAGGAACGCAGTATTTT
clone_size: NA; v_call: TRBV29-1; j_call: TRBJ2-7; d_call: TRBD1; cdr3_aa: CSVELGTGDYEQYF; cdr3_nt: TGCAGCGTTGAGTTGGGGACAGGGGACTACGAGCAGTACTTC
clone_size: few; v_call: TRBV7-9; j_call: TRBJ2-7; d_call: NA; cdr3_aa: CASSLGARSAYF; cdr3_nt: TGTGCCAGCAGCTTAGGTGCCAGGTCAGCTTACTTC
clone_size: NA; v_call: TRBV4-3; j_call: TRBJ1-4; d_call: NA; cdr3_aa: CASSQGDRAGSEKLFF; cdr3_nt: TGCGCCAGCAGCCAAGGAGATAGGGCGGGTTCTGAAAAACTGTTTTTT
clone_size: NA; v_call: TRBV27; j_call: TRBJ2-1; d_call: TRBD2; cdr3_aa: CASRLAGVSSYNEQFF; cdr3_nt: TGTGCCAGCAGATTAGCGGGGGTGAGCTCCTACAATGAGCAGTTCTTC
clone_size: NA; v_call: TRBV11-1; j_call: TRBJ2-7; d_call: NA; cdr3_aa: CASSLETIEQYF; cdr3_nt: TGTGCCAGCAGCTTAGAAACTATCGAGCAGTACTTC
clone_size: NA; v_call: TRBV13; j_call: TRBJ2-6; d_call: NA; cdr3_aa: CASSPWGMGAGSGANVLTF; cdr3_nt: TGTGCCAGCAGCCCCTGGGGTATGGGGGCCGGCTCTGGGGCCAACGTCCTGACTTTC
clone_size: few; v_call: TRBV9; j_call: TRBJ2-2; d_call: TRBD2; cdr3_aa: CASSVVSGRTGELFF; cdr3_nt: TGTGCCAGCAGCGTAGTAAGCGGGAGGACCGGGGAGCTGTTTTTT
clone_size: NA; v_call: TRBV9; j_call: TRBJ2-7; d_call: NA; cdr3_aa: CASSALGGPYEQYF; cdr3_nt: TGTGCCAGCAGCGCGCTGGGGGGACCCTACGAGCAGTACTTC
clone_size: NA; v_call: TRBV27; j_call: TRBJ2-4; d_call: NA; cdr3_aa: CASSFGSSLAKNIQYF; cdr3_nt: TGTGCCAGCAGTTTTGGTAGCAGCCTAGCCAAAAACATTCAGTACTTC
clone_size: few; v_call: TRBV12-5; j_call: TRBJ2-1; d_call: NA; cdr3_aa: CASGPLDMEQFF; cdr3_nt: TGTGCTAGTGGCCCCCTAGATATGGAGCAGTTCTTC
clone_size: few; v_call: TRBV2; j_call: TRBJ2-7; d_call: NA; cdr3_aa: CASSEHRPEQYF; cdr3_nt: TGTGCCAGCAGTGAACATAGGCCCGAGCAGTACTTC
clone_size: NA; v_call: TRBV27; j_call: TRBJ2-7; d_call: NA; cdr3_aa: CASSSAYEQYF; cdr3_nt: TGTGCCAGCAGTTCTGCCTACGAGCAGTACTTC
clone_size: once; v_call: TRBV30; j_call: TRBJ2-7; d_call: NA; cdr3_aa: CAWSLAVSYEQYF; cdr3_nt: TGTGCCTGGAGTTTAGCTGTATCCTACGAGCAGTACTTC
clone_size: NA; v_call: TRBV29-1; j_call: TRBJ2-7; d_call: NA; cdr3_aa: CSVSPGGYEQYF; cdr3_nt: TGCAGCGTTTCACCCGGGGGCTACGAGCAGTACTTC
clone_size: few; v_call: TRBV9; j_call: TRBJ2-2; d_call: NA; cdr3_aa: CASSPRVTGELFF; cdr3_nt: TGTGCCAGCAGCCCCCGGGTTACCGGGGAGCTGTTTTTT
clone_size: few; v_call: TRBV28; j_call: TRBJ2-7; d_call: NA; cdr3_aa: CASSLNRRPSSYEQYF; cdr3_nt: TGTGCCAGCAGTCTGAACAGGCGCCCGAGCTCCTACGAGCAGTACTTC
clone_size: NA; v_call: TRBV29-1; j_call: TRBJ2-1; d_call: TRBD2; cdr3_aa: CSVDRVSGSNEQFF; cdr3_nt: TGCAGCGTTGACCGTGTTAGCGGGAGCAATGAGCAGTTCTTC
clone_size: few; v_call: TRBV6-6; j_call: TRBJ1-4; d_call: TRBD1; cdr3_aa: CASSYAGTGNEKLFF; cdr3_nt: TGTGCCAGCAGTTACGCTGGGACAGGGAATGAAAAACTGTTTTTT
clone_size: NA; v_call: TRBV19; j_call: TRBJ2-2; d_call: NA; cdr3_aa: CASSIASSGELFF; cdr3_nt: TGTGCCAGTAGTATAGCCAGCTCCGGGGAGCTGTTTTTT
clone_size: NA; v_call: TRBV11-2; j_call: TRBJ1-1; d_call: NA; cdr3_aa: CASSLVDGTEAFF; cdr3_nt: TGTGCCAGCAGCTTAGTAGACGGGACTGAAGCTTTCTTT
clone_size: NA; v_call: TRBV9; j_call: TRBJ2-7; d_call: TRBD2; cdr3_aa: CASSVVVAGGWEQYF; cdr3_nt: TGTGCCAGCAGCGTAGTGGTAGCGGGAGGATGGGAGCAGTACTTC
clone_size: few; v_call: TRBV7-8; j_call: TRBJ2-7; d_call: NA; cdr3_aa: CASSKQRFSYEQYF; cdr3_nt: TGTGCCAGCAGCAAACAAAGGTTTTCCTACGAGCAGTACTTC
clone_size: NA; v_call: TRBV11-2; j_call: TRBJ2-3; d_call: NA; cdr3_aa: CASSSMPGATQYF; cdr3_nt: TGTGCCAGCAGCTCAATGCCCGGGGCCACGCAGTATTTT
clone_size: few; v_call: TRBV20-1; j_call: TRBJ2-5; d_call: NA; cdr3_aa: CSARVGETQYF; cdr3_nt: TGCAGTGCTAGAGTGGGGGAGACCCAGTACTTC
clone_size: few; v_call: TRBV29-1; j_call: TRBJ2-3; d_call: NA; cdr3_aa: CSSRSGGTDTQYF; cdr3_nt: TGCAGCTCACGTTCTGGGGGCACAGATACGCAGTATTTT
clone_size: NA; v_call: TRBV6-6; j_call: TRBJ2-5; d_call: TRBD1; cdr3_aa: CASSYTGVETQYF; cdr3_nt: TGTGCCAGCAGTTACACAGGGGTGGAGACCCAGTACTTC
clone_size: NA; v_call: TRBV30; j_call: TRBJ2-1; d_call: TRBD1; cdr3_aa: CASLTGGDEQFF; cdr3_nt: TGTGCCTCTTTGACAGGGGGCGATGAGCAGTTCTTC
clone_size: few; v_call: TRBV7-2; j_call: TRBJ2-5; d_call: TRBD1; cdr3_aa: CASRDRGQETQYF; cdr3_nt: TGTGCCAGCAGGGACAGGGGCCAAGAGACCCAGTACTTC